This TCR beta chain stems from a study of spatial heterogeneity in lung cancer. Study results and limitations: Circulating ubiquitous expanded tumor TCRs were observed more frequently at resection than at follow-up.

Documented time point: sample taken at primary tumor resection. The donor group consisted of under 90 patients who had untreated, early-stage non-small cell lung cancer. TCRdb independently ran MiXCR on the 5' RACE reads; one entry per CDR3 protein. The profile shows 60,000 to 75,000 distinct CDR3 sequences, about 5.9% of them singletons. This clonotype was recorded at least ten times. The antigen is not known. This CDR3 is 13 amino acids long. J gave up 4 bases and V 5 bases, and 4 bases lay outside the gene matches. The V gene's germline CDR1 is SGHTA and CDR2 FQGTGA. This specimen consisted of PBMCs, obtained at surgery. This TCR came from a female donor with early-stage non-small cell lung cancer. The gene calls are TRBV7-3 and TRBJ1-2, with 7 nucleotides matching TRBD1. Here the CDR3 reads CASSPRDSYGYTF. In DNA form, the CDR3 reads TGTGCCAGCAGCCCCCGGGACAGCTATGGCTACACCTTC. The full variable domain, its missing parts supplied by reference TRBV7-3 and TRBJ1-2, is GAGVSQTPSNKVTEKGKYVELRCDPISGHTALYWYRQSLGQGPEFLIYFQGTGAADDSGLPNDRFFAVRPEGSVSTLKIQRTERGDSAVYLCASSPRDSYGYTFGSGTRLTVV.